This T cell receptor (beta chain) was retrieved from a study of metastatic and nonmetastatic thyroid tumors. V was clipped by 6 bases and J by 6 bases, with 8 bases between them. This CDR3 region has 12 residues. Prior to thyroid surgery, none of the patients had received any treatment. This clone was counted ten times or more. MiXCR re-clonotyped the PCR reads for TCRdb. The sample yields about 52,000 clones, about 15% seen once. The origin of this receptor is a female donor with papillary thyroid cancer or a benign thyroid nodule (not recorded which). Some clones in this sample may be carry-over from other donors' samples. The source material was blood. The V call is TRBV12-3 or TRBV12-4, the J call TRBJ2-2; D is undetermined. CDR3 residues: CASSPLAGELFF. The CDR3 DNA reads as TGTGCCAGCAGCCCACTGGCCGGGGAGCTGTTTTTT.